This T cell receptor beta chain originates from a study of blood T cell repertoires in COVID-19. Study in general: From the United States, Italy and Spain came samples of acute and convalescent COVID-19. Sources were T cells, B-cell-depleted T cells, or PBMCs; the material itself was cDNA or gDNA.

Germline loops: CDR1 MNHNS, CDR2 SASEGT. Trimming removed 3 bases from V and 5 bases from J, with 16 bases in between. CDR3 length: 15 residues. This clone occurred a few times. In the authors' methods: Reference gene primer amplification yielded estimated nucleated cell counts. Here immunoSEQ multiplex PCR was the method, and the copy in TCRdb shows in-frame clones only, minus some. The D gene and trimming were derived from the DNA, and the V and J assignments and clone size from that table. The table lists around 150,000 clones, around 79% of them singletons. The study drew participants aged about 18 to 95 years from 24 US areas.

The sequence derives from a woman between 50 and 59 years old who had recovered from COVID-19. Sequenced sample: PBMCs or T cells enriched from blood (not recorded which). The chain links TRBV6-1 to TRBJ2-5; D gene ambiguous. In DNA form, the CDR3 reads TGTGCCAGCAGTGATGTCTTGTCAGTGTGGGAGACCCAGTACTTC. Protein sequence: CASSDVLSVWETQYF.